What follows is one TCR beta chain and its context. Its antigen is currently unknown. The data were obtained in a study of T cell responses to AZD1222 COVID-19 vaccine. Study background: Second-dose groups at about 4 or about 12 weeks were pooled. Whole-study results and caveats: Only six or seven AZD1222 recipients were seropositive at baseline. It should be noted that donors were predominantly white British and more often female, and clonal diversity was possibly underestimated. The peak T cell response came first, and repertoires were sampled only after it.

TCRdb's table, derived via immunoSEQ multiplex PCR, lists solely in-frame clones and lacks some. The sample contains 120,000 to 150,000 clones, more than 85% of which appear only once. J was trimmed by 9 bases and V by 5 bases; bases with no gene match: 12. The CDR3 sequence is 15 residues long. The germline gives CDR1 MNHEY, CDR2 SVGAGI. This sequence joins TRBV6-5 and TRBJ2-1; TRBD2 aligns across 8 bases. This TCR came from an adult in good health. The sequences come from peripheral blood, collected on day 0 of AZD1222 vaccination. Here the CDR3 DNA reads TGTGCCAGCAGTCCGGGACTAGGTGTTAGTGGTGAGCAGTTCTTC. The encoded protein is CASSPGLGVSGEQFF.